The 32 T cell receptor beta chains listed next were all sequenced from one sample in a study of blood T cell repertoires in COVID-19 (dated by TCRdb to 2020 to 2021). Libraries were constructed by the immunoSEQ multiplex PCR assay. TCRdb provides this immuneACCESS table in a form limited to in-frame rearrangements. Some clones are lacking; in checked studies, under half of them reflect an unresolved V gene, and why the rest are absent is not known. Within this sample are approximately 250,000 clones, with over 80% of them counted one time only. 3% to 3.5% of the sample is held by the ten biggest clonotypes. The sample consisted of PBMCs or T cells enriched from blood (not recorded which). Receptor source: a middle-aged woman who had been exposed to COVID-19.

The rearrangement uses TRBV6-5 and TRBJ1-6; unclear D gene. CDR3 length equals 15 residues. Germline CDR1 MNHEY, CDR2 SVGAGI. The V gene lost 6 bases and the J gene lost 0 bases, with 9 bases spanning the gap. DNA for the CDR3: TGTGCCAGCAGATTTACACCCTCCTATAATTCACCCCTCCACTTT. Protein product: CASRFTPSYNSPLHF.

The DNA for the CDR3 is TGTGCAAGTCGCTTAGTAGGGGACAGAAGATTCTATAACTATGGCTACACCTTC. Its translation is CASRLVGDRRFYNYGYTF. The chain employs TRBV12-2 and TRBJ1-2; no check of the table's D call, TRBD1, against the DNA was made. TRBV12-2 is shown as a pseudogene. The CDR3 has 18 residues.

V is TRBV28 and J is TRBJ1-1, with D possibly matching TRBD1 (5 bases). Per the germline V gene, CDR1 is MDHEN and CDR2 is SYDVKM. Trimming shortened V by 2 bases and J by 0 bases, and 7 bases separated the two germline ends. CDR3 length equals 14 residues. DNA of the CDR3: TGTGCCAGCAGTTTAGGGGGGATGAACACTGAAGCTTTCTTT. Its translation: CASSLGGMNTEAFF.

J is TRBJ2-2 and V is TRBV10-3; 7 nucleotides line up with TRBD1. The CDR3 covers 18 residues. CDR1 and CDR2 (germline): ENHRY, SYGVKD. Germline trimming cut 0 bases from V and 6 bases from J; bases unmatched to any gene: 13. Here the CDR3 DNA reads TGTGCCATCAGTGAGTCGGACAGGTCCCTTACATGGGCCGGGGAGCTGTTTTTT. It encodes CAISESDRSLTWAGELFF.

The chain carries TRBV2 and TRBJ2-3; 7 nucleotides agree with TRBD2. The junction had 9 bases not matched to a gene; V was cut back by 6 bases and J by 0 bases. Germline CDR1 is SNHLY and CDR2 is FYNNEI. This CDR3 is 16 amino acids long. CDR3 DNA sequence: TGTGCCAGCAGGCGGGACTATGTGCAAAGCACAGATACGCAGTATTTT. It specifies CASRRDYVQSTDTQYF. Full variable domain (missing parts from reference TRBV2 and TRBJ2-3): EPEVTQTPSHQVTQMGQEVILRCVPISNHLYFYWYRQILGQKVEFLVSFYNNEISEKSEIFDDQFSVERPDGSNFTLKIRSTKLEDSAMYFCASRRDYVQSTDTQYFGPGTRLTVL.

The J gene is TRBJ1-4, the V gene TRBV4-3; 9 positions agree with TRBD1. Germline V lookup: CDR1 LGHNA, CDR2 YSLEER. CDR3 size: 16 residues. After removal of 0 bases from V and 10 bases from J, the junction contained 9 bases not matched to a gene. This CDR3 is CASSQDRTGESGKLFF. The CDR3 DNA reads as TGCGCCAGCAGCCAAGATCGGACAGGGGAATCGGGAAAACTGTTTTTT.

V gene TRBV7-2 combines with J gene TRBJ2-3, with TRBD2 matching 14 bases. This CDR3 has 15 residues. The V gene's germline CDR1 is SGHTA and CDR2 FQGNSA. Trimming at V came to 6 bases and at J to 5 bases, leaving 4 bases not matched to a gene. The CDR3 DNA sequence: TGTGCCAGCAGACCCGGGACTAGCGGGAGAGATACGCAGTATTTT. Amino acid sequence: CASRPGTSGRDTQYF.

The rearrangement uses TRBV18 and TRBJ2-5, with D tentatively TRBD1 (5 bases). CDR3 size: 18 residues. The germline V gene encodes CDR1 KGHSH and CDR2 LQKENI. V was trimmed by 1 base and J by 0 bases, leaving 18 bases between them. The CDR3 coding sequence is TGTGCCAGCTCACCACGGGTTGCGCGACAGCTGTACCAAGAGACCCAGTACTTC. As protein: CASSPRVARQLYQETQYF.

This chain joins TRBV7-2 and TRBJ1-1; weak D call: TRBD1 (5 bases). CDR3 size: 15 residues. Looked up from germline, CDR1 is SGHTA and CDR2 is FQGNSA. The V gene lost 8 bases and the J gene lost 4 bases, with 20 bases spanning the gap. The CDR3 DNA follows: TGTGCCAGCTCATCGCGGGGCGCTTGGGGCACTGAAGCTTTCTTT. Translating it yields CASSSRGAWGTEAFF.

The chain employs TRBV27 and TRBJ1-5, with D tentatively TRBD1 (5 bases). CDR1 is MNHEY, CDR2 SMNVEV, per germline (reference sequence). The V gene lost 6 bases and the J gene lost 0 bases, with 9 bases spanning the gap. The CDR3 is 14 amino acids. This CDR3 is CASRRQSSNQPQHF. The CDR3 coding sequence is TGTGCCAGCAGAAGACAGTCTAGCAATCAGCCCCAGCATTTT.

This clone came up once. The CDR3 loop reads CASALIGGDNYGYTF. CDR3 bases: TGTGCCAGCGCCCTAATAGGGGGGGACAACTATGGCTACACCTTC. The chain carries TRBV27 and TRBJ1-2; the D gene is possibly TRBD1 (6 bases). V gave up 8 bases and J gave up 2 bases, with 18 bases separating them. The germline CDR1 and CDR2 sequences are MNHEY and SMNVEV (reference sequence). CDR3 length: 15 residues.

The rearrangement links TRBV28 to TRBJ1-6; the match to TRBD1 covers 7 bases. Germline CDR1 MDHEN, CDR2 SYDVKM. The V and J ends lost 5 bases and 0 bases, in that order; junction bases with no gene match: 4. CDR3 length: 16 amino acids. The CDR3 is CASSKNRGSYNSPLHF. For the CDR3, the DNA is TGTGCCAGCAGTAAAAACAGGGGCTCCTATAATTCACCCCTCCACTTT.

The chain has TRBV14 and TRBJ2-5; 8 nucleotides match TRBD2. CDR3 length: 17 residues. From germline, CDR1 is SGHDN and CDR2 FVKESK. After removal of 1 base from V and 2 bases from J, the junction contained 9 bases not matched to a gene. CDR3 residues: CASSQVRDSSGQETQYF. The CDR3 nucleotides read TGTGCCAGCAGCCAAGTCCGGGACTCTAGCGGGCAAGAGACCCAGTACTTC.

This chain links TRBV18 with TRBJ1-6; no definite D call. Germline CDR1 reads KGHSH; CDR2 reads LQKENI. CDR3 length: 15 residues. V shed 1 base and J shed 7 bases, with 11 bases lying between them. CDR3 nucleotides: TGTGCCAGCTCACCACTATCTTCGGGAAATTCACCCCTCCACTTT. Protein: CASSPLSSGNSPLHF. Full variable domain (missing parts from reference TRBV18 and TRBJ1-6): NAGVMQNPRHLVRRRGQEARLRCSPMKGHSHVYWYRQLPEEGLKFMVYLQKENIIDESGMPKERFSAEFPKEGPSILRIQQVVRGDSAAYFCASSPLSSGNSPLHFGNGTRLTVT.

This clone was found once. This chain links TRBV29-1 with TRBJ1-1; the D is unclear. Trimming removed 6 bases at V and 5 bases at J, with 16 bases between. Germline V gene data show CDR1 as SQVTM and CDR2 as ANQGSEA. The length of the CDR3 is 13 residues. CDR3 DNA: TGCAGCGTCGGAAAAGGAGGTCCGACTGAAGCTTTCTTT. Its translation: CSVGKGGPTEAFF.

The genes are TRBV10-3 and TRBJ2-3; weak D call: TRBD2 (5 bases). In germline, CDR1 is ENHRY, CDR2 SYGVKD. The CDR3 consists of 16 residues. Between the trimmed V and J ends, which lost 6 bases and 2 bases, there was a span of 18 bases. The CDR3 DNA sequence: TGTGCCATCAGGGTGGAGGTCGGGCCTGACACAGATACGCAGTATTTT. This sequence encodes CAIRVEVGPDTDTQYF.

Here the CDR3 DNA reads TGCGCCAGCCAGGGATTGTTGACCTACGAGCAGTACTTC. It is translated as CASQGLLTYEQYF. The chain is built from TRBV5-1 and TRBJ2-7, with D possibly matching TRBD1 (5 bases). Trimming removed 7 bases from V and 2 bases from J, with 13 bases in between. The CDR3 has 13 amino acids. Germline loops: CDR1 SGHRS, CDR2 YFSETQ. Looking up the rest from reference TRBV5-1 and TRBJ2-7 gives the full variable domain: KAGVTQTPRYLIKTRGQQVTLSCSPISGHRSVSWYQQTPGQGLQFLFEYFSETQRNKGNFPGRFSGRQFSNSRSEMNVSTLELGDSALYLCASQGLLTYEQYFGPGTRLTVT.

The chain has TRBV15 and TRBJ2-7; TRBD1 matches at 9 bases. CDR3 length: 16 amino acids. Germline V CDR1 and CDR2: LNHNV, YYDKDF (reference sequence). V lost 0 bases and J lost 2; bases outside the gene matches: 5. The CDR3 region is CATSRDLGQGTYEQYF. As DNA, the CDR3 is TGTGCCACCAGCAGAGATCTGGGACAGGGTACCTACGAGCAGTACTTC.

The CDR3 here is CAWRGTGIGNSPLHF. The CDR3 DNA reads as TGTGCCTGGAGGGGGACAGGGATCGGTAATTCACCCCTCCACTTT. The V gene is TRBV30, the J gene TRBJ1-6, with 9 bases that match TRBD1. Looked up from germline, CDR1 is GTSNPN and CDR2 is SVGIG (reference sequence). Trimming at V came to 3 bases and at J to 6 bases, leaving 6 bases not matched to a gene. The CDR3 covers 15 residues.

The chain links TRBV7-9 to TRBJ1-4, with D unclear. Germline assignment: CDR1 SEHNR and CDR2 FQNEAQ (reference sequence). This CDR3 is 15 amino acids long. V lost 4 bases to trimming and J lost 0 bases, with 9 bases between them. The CDR3 loop is CASSSESATNEKLFF. Written as DNA, the CDR3 is TGTGCCAGCAGCTCGGAGTCTGCAACTAATGAAAAACTGTTTTTT. The entire variable domain, with the rest obtained from reference TRBV7-9 and TRBJ1-4, is as follows: DTGVSQNPRHKITKRGQNVTFRCDPISEHNRLYWYRQTLGQGPEFLTYFQNEAQLEKSRLLSDRFSAERPKGSFSTLEIQRTEQGDSAMYLCASSSESATNEKLFFGSGTQLSVL.

This chain links TRBV19 with TRBJ1-6; D call uncertain. This CDR3 spans 13 amino acids. Germline-derived CDR1 and CDR2 are LNHDA and SQIVND (reference sequence). The V end was cut by 5 bases, the J end by 8 bases, with 10 bases between. CDR3 amino acids: CASSGGWYSPLHF. The CDR3 DNA reads as TGTGCCAGTAGTGGCGGGTGGTATTCACCCCTCCACTTT. Drawing the rest from reference TRBV19 and TRBJ1-6, the complete variable domain is DGGITQSPKYLFRKEGQNVTLSCEQNLNHDAMYWYRQDPGQGLRLIYYSQIVNDFQKGDIAEGYSVSREKKESFPLTVTSAQKNPTAFYLCASSGGWYSPLHFGNGTRLTVT.

V is TRBV4-3 and J is TRBJ1-1; 7 nucleotides match TRBD1. J gave up 3 bases and V 2 bases, and 9 bases lay outside the gene matches. CDR3 length equals 16 residues. The germline gives CDR1 LGHNA, CDR2 YSLEER. Here the CDR3 reads CASSQRLGGADTEAFF. CDR3 DNA sequence: TGCGCCAGCAGCCAAAGATTAGGGGGCGCGGACACTGAAGCTTTCTTT.

The chain combines TRBV7-2 with TRBJ2-1; 13 positions match TRBD2. With 7 bases clipped from V and 6 bases from J, the junction kept 15 bases outside the gene matches. Germline lookup yields CDR1 SGHTA and CDR2 FQGNSA. The CDR3 length is 18 residues. This CDR3 reads CASNRLPGLAGVGNEQFF. CDR3 nucleotides: TGTGCCAGCAACAGATTGCCCGGACTAGCGGGAGTCGGCAATGAGCAGTTCTTC.

This chain connects TRBV18 to TRBJ2-2; TRBD1 might be the D (5 bases). The germline V and J ends were trimmed by 8 bases and 0 bases, with 10 bases remaining between them. The V gene's germline CDR1 is KGHSH and CDR2 LQKENI. The CDR3 spans 14 residues. CDR3 DNA: TGTGCCAGCCTCACAGGTCCGAACACCGGGGAGCTGTTTTTT. Translating gives CASLTGPNTGELFF. The full variable domain, completed using reference TRBV18 and TRBJ2-2, is NAGVMQNPRHLVRRRGQEARLRCSPMKGHSHVYWYRQLPEEGLKFMVYLQKENIIDESGMPKERFSAEFPKEGPSILRIQQVVRGDSAAYFCASLTGPNTGELFFGEGSRLTVL.

The chain links TRBV28 to TRBJ2-7; maybe TRBD1 (6 bases). V lost 6 bases and J lost 6, with 21 bases in between. The CDR3 length is 15 residues. Germline CDR1 reads MDHEN; CDR2 reads SYDVKM. DNA for the CDR3: TGTGCCAGCAGGGGGGTGGGGCAGGGGAACTCCGAGCAGTACTTC. Translating gives CASRGVGQGNSEQYF.

This chain uses TRBV6-2 or TRBV6-3 with TRBJ2-7, with D possibly being TRBD2 (6 bases). Trimming pared 3 bases from V and 6 bases from J, leaving 15 bases between. Germline V CDR1 and CDR2: MNHEY, SVGEGT. The CDR3 length is 14 residues. CDR3 region: CASSYDGTWGEQYF. The CDR3 DNA follows: TGTGCCAGCAGTTATGACGGGACTTGGGGCGAGCAGTACTTC.

This chain uses TRBV3-1 (or the pseudogene TRBV3-2) with TRBJ2-7; 13 bases agree with TRBD2. The CDR3 length is 16 residues. Germline V lookup: CDR1 LGHDT, CDR2 YNNKEL (reference sequence). V dropped 3 bases and J dropped 6; count of bases not matched to a gene: 8. In nucleotides, the CDR3 is TGTGCCAGCAGCCAGGTCGGGACTAGCGGGAATTTCGAGCAGTACGTC. This sequence encodes CASSQVGTSGNFEQYV.

This clone was seen once. The V call is TRBV27, the J call TRBJ2-3, with 9 bases aligning to TRBD2. J was trimmed by 2 bases and V by 7 bases; bases with no gene match: 7. Germline loops: CDR1 MNHEY, CDR2 SMNVEV (reference sequence). The CDR3 extends over 15 amino acids. Written as DNA, the CDR3 is TGTGCCAGCACCCGACTAGCGGCTTACACAGATACGCAGTATTTT. Protein: CASTRLAAYTDTQYF.

The J gene is TRBJ2-2, the V gene TRBV20-1; possible D gene TRBD2, 5 bases. Trimming took off 6 bases at V and 11 bases at J, with 13 bases between the two ends. Per germline, CDR1 DFQATT and CDR2 SNEGSKA (reference sequence). This CDR3 spans 11 amino acids. CDR3: CSAMKRAELFF. The CDR3 nucleotides are TGCAGTGCAATGAAGAGGGCCGAGCTGTTTTTT.

The chain has TRBV4-1 and TRBJ1-5; D is ambiguous. Trimming removed 2 bases from V and 0 bases from J, with 8 bases in between. The CDR3 sequence is 15 residues long. Germline V CDR1 and CDR2: MGHRA, YSYEKL. The CDR3 is CASSQTSYSNQPQHF. CDR3 nucleotide sequence: TGCGCCAGCAGCCAAACTTCTTATAGCAATCAGCCCCAGCATTTT.

DNA for the CDR3: TGTGCCAGCAGTTACAGGTATAATGAAAAACTGTTTTTT. Translation: CASSYRYNEKLFF. The chain carries TRBV12-3 or TRBV12-4 and TRBJ1-4, with a tentative D call TRBD1 (5 bases). With 4 bases removed from V and 4 bases from J, the gap between germline ends came to 7 bases. This CDR3 is built from 13 residues.

This clone turned up a few times. The V and J genes are TRBV13 and TRBJ2-6; 9 bases are a match to TRBD1. This CDR3 is built from 19 residues. With V trimmed by 6 bases and J by 3 bases, 15 bases remained unmatched. Germline V lookup: CDR1 PRHDT, CDR2 FYEKMQ (reference sequence). The CDR3 loop is CASSIGPGTGFYGANVLTF. CDR3 sequence (DNA): TGTGCCAGCAGTATAGGTCCCGGGACAGGGTTCTATGGGGCCAACGTCCTGACTTTC.